These T cell receptor beta chains were read from a single sample in a study of cytotoxic CD8 clonotypes in ibrutinib-treated CLL. Measured with immunoSEQ multiplex PCR; TCRdb has only the in-frame clones, and not every one. Seen here are 250,000 to 350,000 clones, around 76% observed once, and the top ten hold roughly 5.7%. The specimen comprised PBMCs, sampled at disease progression, from a patient treated with ibrutinib. These receptors were obtained from a human donor with chronic lymphocytic leukemia. The CDR3 runs from the conserved cysteine through the conserved F or W. D genes are given only for firm matches. Size tells how often a clone was seen (once, few, many) or the class of an expanded clone, and some rows leave it out.

J | D | length | V | size | DNA | CDR3
TRBJ2-7 | NA | 13 | TRBV10-1 | NA | TGCGCCAGCAGCGCTCTGAGCTCCTACGAGCAGTACTTC | CASSALSSYEQYF
TRBJ2-5 | TRBD2 | 15 | TRBV11-2 | NA | TGTGCCAGCAGCTTCGGACTAGCGAGGCAAGAGACCCAGTACTTC | CASSFGLARQETQYF
TRBJ2-7 | NA | 13 | TRBV5-6 | NA | TGTGCCAGCAGCTCGGCTGGACGCTACGAGCAGTACTTC | CASSSAGRYEQYF
TRBJ2-1 | TRBD2 | 15 | TRBV13 | NA | TGTGCCAGCAGCCCTCGACCCTTAGCGGGAGATGAGCAGTTCTTC | CASSPRPLAGDEQFF
TRBJ1-2 | NA | 16 | TRBV19 | NA | TGTGCCAGTACCGCCAGGTCGTGGCAGGGGATCTATGGCTACACCTTC | CASTARSWQGIYGYTF
TRBJ2-7 | NA | 15 | TRBV7-2 | NA | TGTGCCAGCAGCTTATTCGGAGGGGGTGCCTACGAGCAGTACTTC | CASSLFGGGAYEQYF
TRBJ2-2 | TRBD2 | 16 | TRBV11-2 | NA | TGTGCCAGCAGCTTAGGTCTAGCGGGAAACACCGGGGAGCTGTTTTTT | CASSLGLAGNTGELFF
TRBJ2-7 | NA | 13 | TRBV7-2 | NA | TGTGCCAGCAGCACCTTAGGGACCGGCGAGCAGTACTTC | CASSTLGTGEQYF
TRBJ1-1 | NA | 15 | TRBV6-1 | few | TGTGCCAGCAGTGAAGCGCTGGGGGGGGCGCTTTGGGCTTTCTTT | CASSEALGGALWAFF
TRBJ2-1 | NA | 15 | TRBV5-1 | NA | TGCGCCAGCTCCCCCGACACATTAGCCTACAATGAGCAGTTCTTC | CASSPDTLAYNEQFF
TRBJ1-2 | NA | 13 | TRBV7-9 | NA | TGTGCCAGCAGGTTGGGGGACACCACCTACTACACCTTC | CASRLGDTTYYTF
TRBJ1-1 | NA | 15 | TRBV5-5 | NA | TGTGCCAGCAGCGTGCGGGGGCGGCTGAACACTGAAGCTTTCTTT | CASSVRGRLNTEAFF
TRBJ1-4 | NA | 12 | TRBV29-1 | NA | TGCAGCGTATGGACAGTTACTGAAAAACTGTTTTTT | CSVWTVTEKLFF
TRBJ1-2 | TRBD1 | 15 | TRBV7-6 | few | TGTGCCAGCAGCCCGGGGACAGGCGGCGGTAATGGCTACACCTTC | CASSPGTGGGNGYTF
TRBJ2-1 | NA | 16 | TRBV19 | NA | TGTGCCAGTAGTATCCTGGCTAGCCCCCCCTACAATGAGCAGTTCTTC | CASSILASPPYNEQFF
TRBJ2-7 | NA | 14 | TRBV29-1 | NA | TGCAGCGTTGAAAAGGCAGGGAGCTCCTACGAGCAGTACTTC | CSVEKAGSSYEQYF
TRBJ2-7 | NA | 14 | TRBV7-3 | NA | TGTGCCAGCAGCTTAGAGGCAGGGCCCTACGAGCAGTACTTC | CASSLEAGPYEQYF
TRBJ2-3 | NA | 12 | TRBV21-1 | NA | TGTGCCAGCAGCAAAAAGCGCAGGGCCCCCTATTTT | CASSKKRRAPYF
TRBJ2-7 | NA | 18 | TRBV10-2 | NA | TGCGCCAGCAGTGAGTCGTCTATAGCGGCAGAGCCTCCCTACGAGCAGTACTTC | CASSESSIAAEPPYEQYF
TRBJ2-6 | TRBD1 | 15 | TRBV5-1 | NA | TGCGCCAGCAGCTCACAGGGGTCTGGGGCCAACGTCCTGACTTTC | CASSSQGSGANVLTF
TRBJ1-5 | NA | 14 | TRBV6-1 | NA | TGTGCCAGCAGTGAAGGCAGGGTGAATCAGCCCCAGCATTTT | CASSEGRVNQPQHF
TRBJ2-3 | TRBD1 | 16 | TRBV5-1 | NA | TGCGCCAGCAGCTTGGGACAGGGCCCTAGCACAGATACGCAGTATTTT | CASSLGQGPSTDTQYF
TRBJ2-1 | NA | 13 | TRBV21-1 | NA | TGTGCCAGCAGAGGCGGGGAGTCCAATGAGCAGTTCTTC | CASRGGESNEQFF
TRBJ2-2 | NA | 11 | TRBV20-1 | NA | TGCAGTGCTAGAGGTACCGGGGAGCTGTTTTTT | CSARGTGELFF
TRBJ2-7 | NA | 15 | TRBV7-3 | NA | TGTGCCAGCAGCTTAAACGGAGGGGGCGCCTACGAGCAGTACTTC | CASSLNGGGAYEQYF
TRBJ2-7 | TRBD1 | 16 | TRBV12-5 | NA | TGTGCTAGTGGTTCGCCCGGGACAGGGTTTACCTACGAGCAGTACTTC | CASGSPGTGFTYEQYF
TRBJ1-3 | NA | 16 | TRBV4-1 | NA | TGCGCCAGCAGCCAACCTCCCGGGGACTCTGGAAACACCATATATTTT | CASSQPPGDSGNTIYF
TRBJ1-4 | TRBD1 | 13 | TRBV2 | NA | TGTGCCAGCAGCGGGGGACAGGAGGAAAAACTGTTTTTT | CASSGGQEEKLFF
TRBJ2-2 | NA | 13 | TRBV27 | few | TGTGCCAGCAGTTTATCTCAAACCGGGGAGCTGTTTTTT | CASSLSQTGELFF
TRBJ1-6 | TRBD1 | 16 | TRBV2 | few | TGTGCCAGCAGTCAGGACAGGGGGTTGAATAATTCACCCCTCCACTTT | CASSQDRGLNNSPLHF
TRBJ2-1 | NA | 14 | TRBV2 | NA | TGTGCCAGCACTCAAGACAGGTCTTGGGATGAGCAGTTCTTC | CASTQDRSWDEQFF
TRBJ2-5 | TRBD1 | 13 | TRBV19 | NA | TGTGCCAGTAGGGGACAGTTATGGGAGACCCAGTACTTC | CASRGQLWETQYF
TRBJ1-4 | TRBD1 | 17 | TRBV18 | NA | TGTGCCAGCTCACCACTTAGGACGAGGGACAGAAATGAAAAACTGTTTTTT | CASSPLRTRDRNEKLFF
TRBJ2-3 | NA | 15 | TRBV5-4 | NA | TGTGCCAGCAGCCGGTGGGGCGGACCCTTAGATACGCAGTATTTT | CASSRWGGPLDTQYF
TRBJ2-5 | NA | 13 | TRBV25-1 | NA | TGTGCCAGCGGGCTTGATTACGGGTTGACCCAGTACTTC | CASGLDYGLTQYF
TRBJ2-6 | NA | 16 | TRBV29-1 | NA | TGCAGCGTCCCCGGACTGGATTTCTCTGGGGCCAACGTCCTGACTTTC | CSVPGLDFSGANVLTF
TRBJ2-3 | TRBD2 | 19 | TRBV7-9 | few | TGTGCCAGCAGCTTTCAATTGAGCGGGGGGTACTCTAGCACAGATACGCAGTATTTT | CASSFQLSGGYSSTDTQYF